This T cell receptor (beta chain) was obtained from a study of cytomegalovirus exposure and HLA in healthy donors. Study-level points and caveats: The authors later found HLA-associated TCR beta chains more clonally expanded than equally common others.

The CDR3 sequence is 14 residues long. Per the germline V gene, CDR1 is MNHNS and CDR2 is SASEGT. Comment on this clone: Its specificity is not known. Compared with germline, one end of the junction differs, possibly owing to a read error.

Primers for the PCR totalled 60 Vbeta and 13 Jbeta. Repertoires were generated with immunoSEQ multiplex PCR, while TCRdb's copy carries only in-frame clones and drops some. The table shows roughly 180,000 clones, with 75% to 85% occurring only once. The clonotype was recovered from a woman in her sixties in good health and CMV-seropositive. Material for sequencing was PBMCs. The rearrangement uses TRBV6-1 and TRBJ2-4; 8 positions match TRBD1. The CDR3 sequence: CASTRGPAKNSQYF. Here the CDR3 DNA reads TGTGCCAGCACCAGGGGGCCAGCCAAAAACAGTCAGTACTTC.